This T cell receptor beta chain emerged from a study of T-cell reconstitution after alpha-beta-depleted transplantation in children (TCRdb year 2016). General notes on the study: Using TCR repertoire profiling, the study followed T-cell immune reconstitution in a quantitative way in children after TCRalphabeta/CD19-depleted allogeneic hematopoietic cell transplantation.

The library was produced with PCR. TCRdb names Illumina HiSeq 2500 as the instrument used. TCR library preparation used molecular barcoding, with unique molecular identifiers applied to normalize quantification of the TCRbeta repertoire. The raw public data were reprocessed by TCRdb itself: fastp quality trimming at Q25, MiXCR clonotype calling, in-frame beta chains only. All rows with the same CDR3 protein become a single entry with the most common DNA and genes. Here the sample has 450,000 to 500,000 distinct CDR3 sequences; around 12% occur a single time. The biggest ten clones account for 4.5% to 6% of the sample. This clonotype was counted many times. Its antigen is currently not known. Per-base quality was not reported, and no clone a single base away is much larger than it. Trimming removed 6 bases from V and 1 base from J; the gene matches leave 4 bases unexplained. The CDR3 contains 15 residues, cysteine and phenylalanine counted. The only DNA kept is the CDR3, 45 bases in frame from the first base. CDR1 and CDR2, looked up from the germline V gene (reference sequence), are SEHNR and FQNEAQ.

This receptor was obtained from a human donor who donated a stem cell graft to a child with combined immunodeficiency. The chain links TRBV7-9 with TRBJ2-2; 8 central nucleotides agree with TRBD1. The sample in question was PBMCs from the stem cell graft donor, obtained from the stem cell graft. The DNA sequence is TGTGCCAGCAGGGACAGGGCGAAGAACACCGGGGAGCTGTTTTTT. Its translation reads: CASRDRAKNTGELFF.